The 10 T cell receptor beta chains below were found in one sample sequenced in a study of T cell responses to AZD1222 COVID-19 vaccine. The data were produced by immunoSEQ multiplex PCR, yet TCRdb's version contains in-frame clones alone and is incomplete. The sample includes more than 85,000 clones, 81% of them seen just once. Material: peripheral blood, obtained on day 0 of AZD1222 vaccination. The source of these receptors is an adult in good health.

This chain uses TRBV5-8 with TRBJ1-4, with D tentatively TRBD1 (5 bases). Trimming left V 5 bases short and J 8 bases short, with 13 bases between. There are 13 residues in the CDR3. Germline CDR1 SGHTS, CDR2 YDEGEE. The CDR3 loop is CASRWWGEEKLFF. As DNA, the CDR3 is TGTGCCAGCAGATGGTGGGGGGAGGAAAAACTGTTTTTT.

This CDR3 reads CASSPGLADPNEQFF. The DNA of the CDR3 is TGTGCCAGCAGCCCGGGACTAGCGGACCCTAATGAGCAGTTCTTC. V usage is TRBV5-4 and J usage is TRBJ2-1, with 11 positions matching TRBD2. CDR1 is SGHNT, CDR2 YYREEE, per germline (reference sequence). The CDR3 covers 15 residues. The V gene end was trimmed by 4 bases and the J gene end by 7 bases; junction bases not matched to a gene: 7.

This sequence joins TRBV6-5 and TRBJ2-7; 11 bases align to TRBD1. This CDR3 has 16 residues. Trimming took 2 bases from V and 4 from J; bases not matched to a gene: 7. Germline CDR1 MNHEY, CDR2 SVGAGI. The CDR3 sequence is CASSYIRTGGLYEQYF. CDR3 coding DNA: TGTGCCAGCAGTTACATTAGGACAGGGGGCCTTTACGAGCAGTACTTC.

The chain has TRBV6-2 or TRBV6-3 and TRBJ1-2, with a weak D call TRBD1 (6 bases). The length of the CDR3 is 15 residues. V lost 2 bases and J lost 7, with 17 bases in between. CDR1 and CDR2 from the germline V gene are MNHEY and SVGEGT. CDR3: CASSYDSIQGSGYTF. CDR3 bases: TGTGCCAGCAGTTACGATTCCATACAGGGAAGTGGCTACACCTTC.

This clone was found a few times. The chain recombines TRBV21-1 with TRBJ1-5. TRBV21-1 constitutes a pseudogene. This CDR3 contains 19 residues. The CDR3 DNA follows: TGTGCCAGCAGCAAAAGGTTGGGTGGGCGGAGTGGGAGCCGGGAGCCCCAGCATTTT. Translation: CASSKRLGGRSGSREPQHF.

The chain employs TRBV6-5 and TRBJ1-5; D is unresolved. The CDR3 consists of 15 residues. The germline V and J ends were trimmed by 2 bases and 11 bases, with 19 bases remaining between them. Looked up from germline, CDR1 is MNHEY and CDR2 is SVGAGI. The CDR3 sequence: CASSYQPVARTSQHF. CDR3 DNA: TGTGCCAGCAGTTACCAGCCGGTTGCCCGTACGTCCCAGCATTTT.

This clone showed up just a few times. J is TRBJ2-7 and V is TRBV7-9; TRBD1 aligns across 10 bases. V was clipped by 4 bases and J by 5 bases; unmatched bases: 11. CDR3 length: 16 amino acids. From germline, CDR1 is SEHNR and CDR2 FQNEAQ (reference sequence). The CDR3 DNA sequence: TGTGCCAGCAGCTCGACTTCTACCGGGACAGGGGACGAGCAGTACTTC. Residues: CASSSTSTGTGDEQYF.

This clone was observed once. The CDR3 sequence is CASSEPVTGFSTDTQYF. The CDR3 DNA sequence: TGTGCCAGCAGCGAGCCCGTGACCGGGTTCAGCACAGATACGCAGTATTTT. The chain links TRBV9 to TRBJ2-3, with unresolved D. Trimming removed 3 bases from V and 0 bases from J, with 17 bases in between. Germline values: CDR1 SGDLS, CDR2 YYNGEE. This CDR3 contains 17 residues. Using reference TRBV9 and TRBJ2-3 for the parts outside the CDR3, the full variable domain is DSGVTQTPKHLITATGQRVTLRCSPRSGDLSVYWYQQSLDQGLQFLIQYYNGEERAKGNILERFSAQQFPDLHSELNLSSLELGDSALYFCASSEPVTGFSTDTQYFGPGTRLTVL.

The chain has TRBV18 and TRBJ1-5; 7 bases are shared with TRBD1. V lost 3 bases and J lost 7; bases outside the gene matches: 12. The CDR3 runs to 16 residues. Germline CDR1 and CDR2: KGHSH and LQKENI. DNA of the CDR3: TGTGCCAGCTCACCCACGGAAGGGGGCGCGGGACAGCCCCAGCATTTT. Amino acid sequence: CASSPTEGGAGQPQHF.

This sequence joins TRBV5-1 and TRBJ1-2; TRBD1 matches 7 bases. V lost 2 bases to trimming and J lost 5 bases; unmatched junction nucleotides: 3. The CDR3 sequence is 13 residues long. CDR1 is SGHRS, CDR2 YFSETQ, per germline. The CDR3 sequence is CASSFGTAYGYTF. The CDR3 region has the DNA TGCGCCAGCAGCTTTGGGACAGCTTATGGCTACACCTTC.